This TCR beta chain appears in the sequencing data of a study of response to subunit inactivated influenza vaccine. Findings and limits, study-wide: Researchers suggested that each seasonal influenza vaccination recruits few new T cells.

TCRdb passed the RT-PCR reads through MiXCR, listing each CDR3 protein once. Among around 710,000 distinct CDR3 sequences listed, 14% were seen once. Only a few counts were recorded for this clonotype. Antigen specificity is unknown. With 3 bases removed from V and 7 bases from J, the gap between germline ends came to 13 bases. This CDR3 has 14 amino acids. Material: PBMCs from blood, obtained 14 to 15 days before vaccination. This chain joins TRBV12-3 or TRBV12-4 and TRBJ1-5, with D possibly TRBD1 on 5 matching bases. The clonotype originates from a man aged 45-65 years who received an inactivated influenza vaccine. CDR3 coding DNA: TGTGCCAGCAGTTTTGGGGGATTTAACCAGCCCCAGCATTTT. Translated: CASSFGGFNQPQHF.